Following are 17 T cell receptor beta chains from one sample sequenced in a study of long-term antiretroviral therapy in people with HIV. immunoSEQ v3.0 was run at survey level. Libraries were prepared by immunoSEQ multiplex PCR; TCRdb keeps only in-frame clonotypes and omits some of them. The repertoire consists of about 7,000 clones, with 65% to 85% occurring once and the leading ten covering less than 25%. Source: unsorted PBMCs, taken 1.1 years after starting antiretroviral therapy. All receptors come from a man aged 35-49 years with HIV.

The rearrangement links TRBV4-1 to TRBJ1-2, with TRBD1 as a possible D gene (5 bases). CDR3 length: 16 residues. V lost 4 bases and J 0 bases, leaving 15 bases between the germline ends. Per germline, CDR1 MGHRA and CDR2 YSYEKL. As DNA, the CDR3 is TGCGCCAGCAGCCCGTTTTTCGACAGACCTAACTATGGCTACACCTTC. Translation: CASSPFFDRPNYGYTF.

The chain has TRBV5-1 and TRBJ1-2; tentative D call: TRBD1 (5 bases). This CDR3 is 17 amino acids long. Germline CDR1 is SGHRS and CDR2 is YFSETQ. V was trimmed by 0 bases and J by 3 bases, leaving 18 bases between them. The CDR3 region has the DNA TGCGCCAGCAGCTTGGGAAGTTTAGGGGCGGGCGACTATGGCTACACCTTC. It translates to CASSLGSLGAGDYGYTF.

V gene TRBV6-5 combines with J gene TRBJ2-5, with a weak D call TRBD2 (6 bases). The germline V gene has CDR1 MNHEY and CDR2 SVGAGI. Between the trimmed V and J ends, which lost 6 bases and 3 bases, there was a span of 17 bases. This CDR3 is built from 15 residues. The CDR3 DNA reads TGTGCCAGCAGACCTATGGGACTGAAAAAAGAGACCCAGTACTTC. This gives the protein CASRPMGLKKETQYF.

V is TRBV10-3 and J is TRBJ2-7; tentatively, D is TRBD1 (5 bases). Germline assignment: CDR1 ENHRY and CDR2 SYGVKD. The CDR3 covers 14 residues. With 7 bases removed from V and 3 bases from J, the gap between germline ends came to 16 bases. The DNA for the CDR3 is TGTGCCATCACCGACAGTGCGGTACTCTACGAGCAGTACTTC. It is translated as CAITDSAVLYEQYF.

This chain links TRBV28 with TRBJ1-6; D perhaps matches TRBD1 (5 bases). Between the trimmed V and J ends, which lost 3 bases and 7 bases, there was a span of 7 bases. The CDR3 has 13 residues. The germline gives CDR1 MDHEN, CDR2 SYDVKM. CDR3 bases: TGTGCCAGCAGTTTGGGGCAGAATTCACCCCTCCACTTT. This codes for CASSLGQNSPLHF.

V gene TRBV7-3 combines with J gene TRBJ2-3; D perhaps matches TRBD1 (6 bases). Germline values: CDR1 SGHTA, CDR2 FQGTGA. Trimming left V 4 bases short and J 1 base short, with 12 bases between. This CDR3 contains 15 residues. DNA for the CDR3: TGTGCCAGCAGCTCACACAGGGTAGGCACAGATACGCAGTATTTT. Protein product: CASSSHRVGTDTQYF.

This clone was picked up a small number of times. V gene TRBV7-9 combines with J gene TRBJ1-2; D uncertain. Germline V CDR1 and CDR2: SEHNR, FQNEAQ (reference sequence). The V gene lost 0 bases and the J gene lost 8 bases, with 7 bases spanning the gap. The CDR3 consists of 12 residues. CDR3 DNA: TGTGCCAGCAGCTTAGCATTAACCGGCTACACCTTC. It specifies CASSLALTGYTF.

The rearrangement uses TRBV7-9 and TRBJ2-5, with 9 bases that match TRBD1. The germline V gene encodes CDR1 SEHNR and CDR2 FQNEAQ (reference sequence). There are 17 residues in the CDR3. With 4 bases clipped from V and 5 bases from J, the junction kept 14 bases outside the gene matches. CDR3 amino acids: CASSSGQGLGRSETQYF. Written as DNA, the CDR3 is TGTGCCAGCAGCTCCGGACAGGGGTTAGGGCGATCGGAGACCCAGTACTTC.

The chain combines TRBV27 with TRBJ2-3; D could derive from TRBD1 or TRBD2 (5 bases each). Trimming shortened V by 3 bases and J by 2 bases, and 12 bases separated the two germline ends. In germline, CDR1 is MNHEY, CDR2 SMNVEV (reference sequence). This CDR3 has 15 residues. Written as DNA, the CDR3 is TGTGCCAGCAGTTTCGCGAGGGGTTCCACAGATACGCAGTATTTT. Its protein product is CASSFARGSTDTQYF.

The V and J genes are TRBV9 and TRBJ2-3; 9 positions match TRBD2. The CDR3 consists of 17 residues. Unmatched junction bases numbered 5, after V lost 0 bases and J lost 0 bases. Germline V lookup: CDR1 SGDLS, CDR2 YYNGEE. CDR3 residues: CASSVGPSGISTDTQYF. CDR3 nucleotide sequence: TGTGCCAGCAGCGTAGGGCCTAGCGGGATTAGCACAGATACGCAGTATTTT.

The chain joins TRBV30 to TRBJ1-2; 10 bases line up with TRBD1. CDR3 size: 14 residues. Germline assignment: CDR1 GTSNPN and CDR2 SVGIG (reference sequence). Unmatched junction bases numbered 9, after V lost 3 bases and J lost 8 bases. The CDR3 region is CAWSPGQGTTGYTF. CDR3 sequence (DNA): TGTGCCTGGAGCCCGGGACAGGGGACAACCGGCTACACCTTC.

In its sample, this clone was seen once. The chain links TRBV14 to TRBJ1-4, with D tentatively TRBD1 (6 bases). Trimming pared 2 bases from V and 3 bases from J, leaving 10 bases between. Germline-derived CDR1 and CDR2 are SGHDN and FVKESK. This CDR3 comprises 15 residues. The CDR3 sequence is CASSQRGFANEKLFF. The DNA of the CDR3 is TGTGCCAGCAGCCAAAGGGGGTTTGCTAATGAAAAACTGTTTTTT.

The chain links TRBV28 to TRBJ1-5, with D hard to call. The CDR3 totals 13 residues. V lost 5 bases and J lost 9, with 14 bases in between. CDR1 MDHEN and CDR2 SYDVKM come from the germline V gene. The CDR3 loop reads CASSAPTVRPQHF. The CDR3 nucleotides are TGTGCCAGCAGTGCACCGACCGTACGGCCCCAGCATTTT.

The genes are TRBV7-9 and TRBJ2-1; maybe TRBD1 (6 bases). Germline V gives CDR1 SEHNR, CDR2 FQNEAQ (reference sequence). V was shortened by 3 bases and J by 8 bases, with 14 bases between the two germline ends. The CDR3 length is 14 residues. The CDR3 DNA sequence: TGTGCCAGCAGCTTCGGACAGATCGGCGATGAGCAGTTCTTC. Encoded protein: CASSFGQIGDEQFF.

The chain is built from TRBV27 and TRBJ1-5, with TRBD1 matching 9 bases. The CDR3 extends over 15 amino acids. Trimming took 7 bases from V and 6 from J; bases not matched to a gene: 10. Germline V gene lookup returns CDR1 MNHEY and CDR2 SMNVEV (reference sequence). As DNA, the CDR3 is TGTGCCAGCAAGGCGGGACAGGGATTTGGTCAGCCCCAGCATTTT. The encoded protein is CASKAGQGFGQPQHF.

CDR3 sequence reads: CASSPATEANTEAFF. CDR3 sequence (DNA): TGTGCCAGCAGCCCAGCGACCGAGGCGAACACTGAAGCTTTCTTT. The genes are TRBV7-9 and TRBJ1-1; no definite D call. CDR1 and CDR2 from the germline V gene are SEHNR and FQNEAQ (reference sequence). V lost 5 bases to trimming and J lost 1 base, with 14 bases between them. The CDR3 covers 15 residues.

CDR3 DNA sequence: TGCGCCAGCAGCCAACCCCGGACAGGGGATTACATTCAGTACTTC. It codes for CASSQPRTGDYIQYF. V gene TRBV4-1 combines with J gene TRBJ2-4; 9 bases match TRBD1. CDR1 and CDR2 (germline): MGHRA, YSYEKL. Trimming took 2 bases from V and 8 from J; bases not matched to a gene: 7. This CDR3 has 15 residues.